A selection of T cell receptor beta chains follows, all from one sample in a study of blood T cell repertoires in COVID-19. The table came from immunoSEQ multiplex PCR; TCRdb's copy has only in-frame clones and leaves some out. The table lists over 200,000 clones, about 88% of them singletons. The sequenced sample was PBMCs or T cells enriched from blood (not recorded which). The source is a woman aged 25 to 39 who had been exposed to COVID-19. Both conserved end residues are part of each CDR3.

v_gene: TRBV3-1/TRBV3-2
j_gene: TRBJ2-3
CDR3aa: CASMRGGGTDTQYF

v_gene: TRBV7-7
j_gene: TRBJ2-2
CDR3aa: CASSPRTGANTGELFF

v_gene: TRBV24-1
j_gene: TRBJ2-3
CDR3aa: CATSEARGQGKRYTQYF

v_gene: TRBV2
j_gene: TRBJ1-3
CDR3aa: CASSERGQHGSGNTIYF

v_gene: TRBV24-1
j_gene: TRBJ2-3
CDR3aa: CATSEARGPDTQYF

v_gene: TRBV3-1/TRBV3-2
j_gene: TRBJ1-6
CDR3aa: CASSQAGYNSPLHF

v_gene: TRBV11-2
j_gene: TRBJ1-2
CDR3aa: CASSLEHQYGYTF

v_gene: TRBV2
j_gene: TRBJ2-7
CDR3aa: CASMRDGDYEQYF

v_gene: TRBV3-1/TRBV3-2
j_gene: TRBJ1-1
CDR3aa: CASSQDQGERNTEAFF

v_gene: TRBV6-5
j_gene: TRBJ1-6
CDR3aa: CASSLQGSYNSPLHF

v_gene: TRBV28
j_gene: TRBJ1-6
CDR3aa: CASSPGELYNSPLHF

v_gene: TRBV11-2
j_gene: TRBJ2-7
CDR3aa: CASSPARSSYEQYF

v_gene: TRBV10-3
j_gene: TRBJ1-6
CDR3aa: CAVSGQGSSYNSPLHF

v_gene: TRBV30
j_gene: TRBJ1-6
CDR3aa: CAWSRGQNSPLHF

v_gene: TRBV11-2
j_gene: TRBJ2-5
CDR3aa: CASSLRGGGRETQYF

v_gene: TRBV14
j_gene: TRBJ1-6
CDR3aa: CASSSRSFNSPLHF

v_gene: TRBV7-9
j_gene: TRBJ2-3
CDR3aa: CASSRSGGVDSQYF

v_gene: TRBV18
j_gene: TRBJ2-3
CDR3aa: CASSPLAGATDTQYF

v_gene: TRBV19
j_gene: TRBJ1-1
CDR3aa: CASSPGTGRYTEAFF

v_gene: TRBV24-1
j_gene: TRBJ1-4
CDR3aa: CATLGALGTGGGRLEKLFF

v_gene: TRBV9
j_gene: TRBJ2-1
CDR3aa: CASSVALAGYNEQFF

v_gene: TRBV2
j_gene: TRBJ1-1
CDR3aa: CASTGVMNTEAFF

v_gene: TRBV9
j_gene: TRBJ1-2
CDR3aa: CASSVTGNYGYTF

v_gene: TRBV4-2
j_gene: TRBJ2-7
CDR3aa: CASSQVGLPASYEQYF

v_gene: TRBV7-2
j_gene: TRBJ1-2
CDR3aa: CASSLVGQGNYGYTF

v_gene: TRBV4-2
j_gene: TRBJ1-2
CDR3aa: CASSQEGRTNYGYTF

v_gene: TRBV9
j_gene: TRBJ2-3
CDR3aa: CASRASGTGTDTQYF

v_gene: TRBV5-5
j_gene: TRBJ2-3
CDR3aa: CASSLAGGPGDTQYF

v_gene: TRBV7-2
j_gene: TRBJ2-1
CDR3aa: CASSPSLARDEQFF

v_gene: TRBV3-1/TRBV3-2
j_gene: TRBJ2-7
CDR3aa: CASSQGRQSYEQYF

v_gene: TRBV10-1
j_gene: TRBJ2-5
CDR3aa: CASSESAGQETQYF

v_gene: TRBV24-1
j_gene: TRBJ1-2
CDR3aa: CATSDADSIYGYTF

v_gene: TRBV5-1
j_gene: TRBJ2-2
CDR3aa: CASSANEGAGGDGELFF

v_gene: TRBV3-1/TRBV3-2
j_gene: TRBJ1-4
CDR3aa: CASSLTGGFNEKLFF

v_gene: TRBV9
j_gene: TRBJ2-5
CDR3aa: CASSPRPGLAGEYQETQYF

v_gene: TRBV3-1/TRBV3-2
j_gene: TRBJ2-7
CDR3aa: CASSQEGVGTHSYEQYF

v_gene: TRBV30
j_gene: TRBJ2-4
CDR3aa: CAWTIGEDRNIQYF

v_gene: TRBV30
j_gene: TRBJ1-2
CDR3aa: CAWSDGRAHYGYTF

v_gene: TRBV9
j_gene: TRBJ1-1
CDR3aa: CASSGGGQSNTEAFF

v_gene: TRBV4-2
j_gene: TRBJ1-2
CDR3aa: CASSQEGQGEGYTF

v_gene: TRBV18
j_gene: TRBJ1-5
CDR3aa: CASSPDISNQPQHF

v_gene: TRBV4-1
j_gene: TRBJ2-3
CDR3aa: CASSQGWGLNTDTQYF

v_gene: TRBV9
j_gene: TRBJ1-5
CDR3aa: CASGPGQLNQPQHF

v_gene: TRBV30
j_gene: TRBJ1-2
CDR3aa: CAWSTGGQVGYTF

v_gene: TRBV2
j_gene: TRBJ1-3
CDR3aa: CASSGGRLTFSGNTIYF

v_gene: TRBV2
j_gene: TRBJ1-5
CDR3aa: CASTGTGGAGQPQHF

v_gene: TRBV5-1
j_gene: TRBJ2-1
CDR3aa: CASSWDRGQNNEQFF

v_gene: TRBV6-5
j_gene: TRBJ1-1
CDR3aa: CASSSPRGRGNTEAFF

v_gene: TRBV27
j_gene: TRBJ2-1
CDR3aa: CASSTGQGTYNEQFF

v_gene: TRBV6-5
j_gene: TRBJ2-7
CDR3aa: CASNGPSGGRYEQYF

v_gene: TRBV27
j_gene: TRBJ1-5
CDR3aa: CASSTDRGTQPQHF

v_gene: TRBV19
j_gene: TRBJ1-2
CDR3aa: CASSMRAGPTIYGYTF

v_gene: TRBV2
j_gene: TRBJ2-4
CDR3aa: CASSGQGLNIQYF

v_gene: TRBV4-2
j_gene: TRBJ2-2
CDR3aa: CASSHLGLAVTRNTGELFF

v_gene: TRBV11-3
j_gene: TRBJ1-2
CDR3aa: CASSFGQLNNYGYTF

v_gene: TRBV11-2
j_gene: TRBJ1-2
CDR3aa: CASSLWTGEAYGYTF

v_gene: TRBV30
j_gene: TRBJ1-6
CDR3aa: CAWGQSYNSPLHF

v_gene: TRBV19
j_gene: TRBJ2-7
CDR3aa: CASSWGGQYEQYF

v_gene: TRBV10-3
j_gene: TRBJ1-3
CDR3aa: CAISDAGDPGNTIYF

v_gene: TRBV24-1
j_gene: TRBJ1-5
CDR3aa: CATSDRQGGPRPQHF